The 17 T cell receptor beta chains below all came from one sample that was sequenced in a study of T cells in Graves' hyperthyroidism and ophthalmopathy. Amplified regions were TCR beta CDR3 sequences from RNA transcripts. RT-PCR in the first round (using the HTBI primer set) targeted the TCR CDR3. TCRdb re-called the multiplex PCR reads with MiXCR, one entry per CDR3 protein. The data contain about 270,000 distinct CDR3 sequences, roughly 15% of them singletons. Sequenced material: blood. These TCRs come from a woman between 50 and 59 years old with Graves' hyperthyroidism that later progressed to Graves' ophthalmopathy.

This clonotype has at least ten counts. The chain combines TRBV30 with TRBJ1-4; tentative D call: TRBD1 (5 bases). Looked up from germline, CDR1 is GTSNPN and CDR2 is SVGIG (reference sequence). Trimming removed 4 bases from V and 3 bases from J, with 15 bases in between. The CDR3 sequence is 15 residues long. Here the CDR3 DNA reads TGTGCCTGGATGGCGCGGGGGGGAGCTAATGAAAAACTGTTTTTT. It is translated as CAWMARGGANEKLFF.

This clonotype was picked up many times. The CDR3 loop is CASSSPTTGTLAGNTIYF. DNA for the CDR3: TGTGCCAGCAGTTCCCCAACGACTGGTACCCTGGCTGGAAACACCATATATTTT. V and J are TRBV28 and TRBJ1-3; unclear D gene. V was clipped by 4 bases and J by 2 bases, with 21 bases between them. The germline gives CDR1 MDHEN, CDR2 SYDVKM. The CDR3 runs 18 residues.

There are many counts of this clonotype. The chain links TRBV5-1 to TRBJ2-2; 10 nucleotides align to TRBD2. In germline, CDR1 is SGHRS, CDR2 YFSETQ. The junction had 10 bases not matched to a gene; V was cut back by 0 bases and J by 5 bases. The CDR3 extends over 18 amino acids. CDR3 in amino acids: CASSLVFLAGDNTGELFF. CDR3 sequence (DNA): TGCGCCAGCAGCTTGGTTTTCCTAGCGGGAGACAATACCGGGGAGCTGTTTTTT. Full variable domain (rest looked up from reference TRBV5-1 and TRBJ2-2): KAGVTQTPRYLIKTRGQQVTLSCSPISGHRSVSWYQQTPGQGLQFLFEYFSETQRNKGNFPGRFSGRQFSNSRSEMNVSTLELGDSALYLCASSLVFLAGDNTGELFFGEGSRLTVL.

The rearrangement links TRBV5-1 to TRBJ1-6, with 7 nucleotides matching TRBD1. J lost 6 bases, V lost 3 bases, and 6 bases had no gene match. The germline V gene has CDR1 SGHRS and CDR2 YFSETQ. The CDR3 length is 15 residues. The DNA for the CDR3 is TGCGCCAGCAGCTCCATCGGACAGGTTAATTCACCCCTCCACTTT. Translated: CASSSIGQVNSPLHF.

This clonotype occurred a few times. V gene TRBV3-1 combines with J gene TRBJ2-2; 12 nucleotides agree with TRBD2. The CDR3 contains 18 residues. Per the germline V gene, CDR1 is LGHDT and CDR2 is YNNKEL (reference sequence). Losses at the gene ends were 0 bases for V and 4 bases for J; bases not matched to a gene: 6. As DNA, the CDR3 is TGTGCCAGCAGCCAAGAGAAGGGACTAGCGGGTATCACCGGGGAGCTGTTTTTT. It encodes CASSQEKGLAGITGELFF.

This clonotype was observed many times. The chain employs TRBV5-5 and TRBJ2-1; D uncertain. Germline V gives CDR1 SGHKS, CDR2 YYEKEE (reference sequence). V was trimmed by 1 base and J by 8 bases, leaving 7 bases between them. CDR3 length: 12 amino acids. The CDR3 nucleotides read TGTGCCAGCAGCTTGATGTGGGATGAGCAGTTCTTC. It is translated as CASSLMWDEQFF.

This clonotype has ten or more counts. V usage is TRBV6-1 and J usage is TRBJ1-6; D gene ambiguous. Trimming shortened V by 5 bases and J by 7 bases, and 18 bases separated the two germline ends. The CDR3 is 16 amino acids. CDR1 is MNHNS and CDR2 is SASEGT in the germline V gene. The CDR3 region is CASSSSRTGTNSPLHF. CDR3 DNA sequence: TGTGCCAGCAGTTCCTCCAGGACGGGCACCAATTCACCCCTCCACTTT.

There are many counts of this clonotype. V usage is TRBV3-1 and J usage is TRBJ2-3; either TRBD1 or TRBD2 may fit D (6 bases each). CDR1 and CDR2 (germline): LGHDT, YNNKEL (reference sequence). The V gene lost 1 base and the J gene lost 5 bases, with 10 bases spanning the gap. The CDR3 runs 14 residues. The CDR3 loop is CASSQGGGKDTQYF. CDR3 coding DNA: TGTGCCAGCAGCCAAGGAGGGGGGAAAGATACGCAGTATTTT.

This clonotype occurred many times. This chain joins TRBV18 and TRBJ1-5; possibly TRBD1 for D (6 bases). The germline gives CDR1 KGHSH, CDR2 LQKENI. V dropped 4 bases and J dropped 5 bases, with 18 bases sitting between them. The CDR3 is 16 amino acids. In nucleotides, the CDR3 is TGTGCCAGCTCACGGGCTGTGGGGGGCGCGTATCAGCCCCAGCATTTT. It is translated as CASSRAVGGAYQPQHF.

This clonotype was recorded at least ten times. The V gene is TRBV30, the J gene TRBJ1-4, with D perhaps matching TRBD1 (5 bases). The CDR3 runs to 15 residues. Trimming pared 5 bases from V and 8 bases from J, leaving 21 bases between. CDR1 and CDR2 (germline): GTSNPN, SVGIG (reference sequence). The CDR3 reads CAWGGGTGIGEKLFF. In DNA form, the CDR3 reads TGTGCCTGGGGTGGTGGAACAGGTATCGGCGAAAAACTGTTTTTT.

The sample holds many counts of this clonotype. J is TRBJ2-7 and V is TRBV20-1, with 7 bases matching TRBD1. The ends lost 5 bases at V and 2 bases at J; junction bases unmatched: 15. CDR1 is DFQATT, CDR2 SNEGSKA, per germline (reference sequence). CDR3 length: 16 amino acids. CDR3 amino acids: CSAAGNRQGKTYEQYF. In nucleotides, the CDR3 is TGCAGTGCTGCAGGAAACCGACAGGGTAAAACCTACGAGCAGTACTTC.

This clonotype was seen ten or more times. The chain links TRBV18 to TRBJ2-7; 8 bases match TRBD2. The germline V gene has CDR1 KGHSH and CDR2 LQKENI. This CDR3 has 15 residues. V gave up 3 bases and J gave up 3 bases; unmatched junction bases: 7. The CDR3 loop reads CASSPGGRTVYEQYF. CDR3 in DNA: TGTGCCAGCTCACCTGGCGGGAGGACTGTCTACGAGCAGTACTTC.

This clonotype occurred many times. The chain joins TRBV6-5 to TRBJ2-7, with D unclear. Germline V gene data show CDR1 as MNHEY and CDR2 as SVGAGI. Trimming took off 2 bases at V and 2 bases at J, with 10 bases between the two ends. The CDR3 spans 14 residues. CDR3 bases: TGTGCCAGCAGTTACGGAGCTCTCACCTACGAGCAGTACTTC. Translation gives CASSYGALTYEQYF.

In its sample, this clonotype was seen many times. V usage is TRBV28 and J usage is TRBJ2-1; unclear D gene. V was trimmed by 1 base and J by 5 bases, leaving 18 bases between them. The CDR3 covers 17 residues. Germline values: CDR1 MDHEN, CDR2 SYDVKM. The CDR3 spells CASSLLAGQNGHNEQFF. The DNA of the CDR3 is TGTGCCAGCAGTTTATTAGCAGGCCAAAATGGCCACAATGAGCAGTTCTTC.

The table lists this clonotype with many counts. A junction boundary mismatches the germline segment, possibly from a read error. The chain recombines TRBV3-1 with TRBJ2-1; tentative D call: TRBD2 (6 bases). The CDR3 has 12 residues. Germline-derived CDR1 and CDR2 are LGHDT and YNNKEL (reference sequence). The CDR3 reads CASSQGGAHPIF. Here the CDR3 DNA reads TGTGCCAGCAGCCAAGGCGGGGCTCACCCCATCTTC.

J is TRBJ1-4 and V is TRBV10-1; TRBD1 matches at 7 bases. This CDR3 has 15 residues. V lost 0 bases to trimming and J lost 5 bases; unmatched junction nucleotides: 3. CDR1 is WNHNN and CDR2 is SYGVQD in the germline V gene (reference sequence). CDR3 nucleotide sequence: TGCGCCAGCAGTGAGTCCCAACAGGGGAATGAAAAACTGTTTTTT. It is translated as CASSESQQGNEKLFF.

The gene calls are TRBV20-1 and TRBJ2-7; 7 nucleotides align to TRBD1. Germline CDR1 DFQATT, CDR2 SNEGSKA (reference sequence). V lost 7 bases and J lost 6; bases outside the gene matches: 15. The CDR3 covers 14 residues. This chain's CDR3 is CSVLPGQSLCEQYF. The DNA of the CDR3 is TGCAGTGTTCTCCCGGGACAGTCTTTATGCGAGCAGTACTTC.